The 18 T cell receptor beta chains presented below share a single source sample, sequenced in a study of response to subunit inactivated influenza vaccine. TCRdb re-called the RT-PCR reads through MiXCR, storing one row per CDR3 protein. The table lists about 800,000 distinct CDR3 sequences, around 20% of them singletons. Here the sequenced sample was PBMCs from blood, taken roughly 5 days after vaccination. All receptors come from a man over 45 who received an inactivated influenza vaccine.

The chain recombines TRBV7-2 with TRBJ2-3; 10 bases line up with TRBD2. Germline-derived CDR1 and CDR2 are SGHTA and FQGNSA. Unmatched junction bases numbered 7, after V lost 4 bases and J lost 0 bases. This CDR3 is 17 amino acids long. CDR3 residues: CASSYWTSGTSTDTQYF. The DNA for the CDR3 is TGTGCCAGCAGCTACTGGACTAGCGGAACTAGCACAGATACGCAGTATTTT.

The sample holds a few counts of this clonotype. The chain employs TRBV6-2 or TRBV6-3 and TRBJ2-3; possible D gene TRBD2, 7 bases. The CDR3 sequence is 17 residues long. Trimming took off 2 bases at V and 3 bases at J, with 18 bases between the two ends. Germline-derived CDR1 and CDR2 are MNHEY and SVGEGT. CDR3: CASSYPFGGLETDTQYF. The CDR3 nucleotides read TGTGCCAGCAGTTACCCTTTCGGGGGGCTGGAGACAGATACGCAGTATTTT.

This clonotype was recorded a few times. CDR3 amino acids: CASSQDERGDETQYF. CDR3 nucleotides: TGTGCCAGCAGCCAAGATGAGCGGGGGGATGAGACCCAGTACTTC. This chain joins TRBV4-2 and TRBJ2-5, with TRBD2 identical over 9 bases. The CDR3 extends over 15 amino acids. The V gene end was trimmed by 0 bases and the J gene end by 5 bases; junction bases not matched to a gene: 4. Germline V gives CDR1 LGHNA, CDR2 YNFKEQ.

The chain couples TRBV2 to TRBJ1-5; D gene uncertain. V lost 2 bases, J lost 1 base, and 18 bases lay in between. The CDR3 consists of 18 residues. Looked up from germline, CDR1 is SNHLY and CDR2 is FYNNEI. For the CDR3, the DNA is TGTGCCAGCAGTGAACGTAGAGTAACAGCCCGAAGCAATCAGCCCCAGCATTTT. It translates to CASSERRVTARSNQPQHF.

The table lists this clonotype with a few counts. V is TRBV7-9 and J is TRBJ1-2; TRBD1 is a possible D gene (6 bases). Looked up from germline, CDR1 is SEHNR and CDR2 is FQNEAQ (reference sequence). V lost 5 bases and J lost 1, with 14 bases in between. This CDR3 region has 15 residues. The CDR3 is CASSVDGTLNYGYTF. The DNA for the CDR3 is TGTGCCAGCAGCGTCGACGGGACACTTAACTATGGCTACACCTTC. The full variable domain, with the rest looked up from reference TRBV7-9 and TRBJ1-2, is DTGVSQNPRHKITKRGQNVTFRCDPISEHNRLYWYRQTLGQGPEFLTYFQNEAQLEKSRLLSDRFSAERPKGSFSTLEIQRTEQGDSAMYLCASSVDGTLNYGYTFGSGTRLTVV.

The chain recombines TRBV6-5 with TRBJ2-7, with 12 positions matching TRBD1. The V gene's germline CDR1 is MNHEY and CDR2 SVGAGI. The CDR3 has 16 residues. V shed 4 bases and J 5 bases; nucleotides not matched to a gene: 9. The CDR3 DNA follows: TGTGCCAGCAGTTGGGGGACAGGGGGCCTCAGGGACGAGCAGTACTTC. This sequence encodes CASSWGTGGLRDEQYF.

This clonotype was counted a few times. This chain joins TRBV7-6 and TRBJ2-1, with 10 bases aligning to TRBD2. Germline V lookup: CDR1 SGHVS, CDR2 FNYEAQ. The CDR3 runs to 18 residues. The V and J ends lost 1 base and 3 bases, in that order; junction bases with no gene match: 9. CDR3 residues: CASSLGVGGTSDYNEQFF. Written as DNA, the CDR3 is TGTGCCAGCAGCTTAGGCGTGGGGGGGACTAGCGACTACAATGAGCAGTTCTTC.

On this clonotype: A much larger clone differs by one base, so this may be a read error. The chain recombines TRBV6-6 with TRBJ2-2; tentatively, D is TRBD2 (5 bases). Per germline, CDR1 MNHNY and CDR2 SVGAGI (reference sequence). The length of the CDR3 is 13 residues. As DNA, the CDR3 is TGTGCCAGCAGTTTTGTAGCCACCGGGGAGCTGTGTTTT. Amino acids: CASSFVATGELCF.

This clonotype has only a few counts. This rearrangement joins TRBV20-1 to TRBJ2-5; TRBD1 matches at 7 bases. The V gene's germline CDR1 is DFQATT and CDR2 SNEGSKA (reference sequence). V dropped 5 bases and J dropped 4; count of bases not matched to a gene: 10. This CDR3 has 14 residues. This CDR3 is CSARPTGPRETQYF. CDR3 bases: TGCAGTGCTCGACCGACAGGGCCCAGAGAGACCCAGTACTTC.

This clonotype was detected a few times. The chain is built from TRBV15 and TRBJ2-1, with 11 bases aligning to TRBD2. The CDR3 runs 17 residues. Trimming removed 0 bases from V and 7 bases from J; junction bases left unmatched: 8. Germline V gene data show CDR1 as LNHNV and CDR2 as YYDKDF (reference sequence). The CDR3 bases are TGTGCCACCAGCAGAGACTCCACCGGGACTAGCGGTAATGAGCAGTTCTTC. Translating gives CATSRDSTGTSGNEQFF. The whole variable domain, remainder taken from reference TRBV15 and TRBJ2-1, is DAMVIQNPRYQVTQFGKPVTLSCSQTLNHNVMYWYQQKSSQAPKLLFHYYDKDFNNEADTPDNFQSRRPNTSFCFLDIRSPGLGDTAMYLCATSRDSTGTSGNEQFFGPGTRLTVL.

The table lists this clonotype with many counts. The rearrangement uses TRBV29-1 and TRBJ2-3; TRBD2 matches at 8 bases. With 6 bases clipped from V and 4 bases from J, the junction kept 12 bases outside the gene matches. CDR3 length equals 15 residues. Germline values: CDR1 SQVTM, CDR2 ANQGSEA. Here the CDR3 reads CSVPRAGVTPDTQYF. The CDR3 DNA reads as TGCAGCGTCCCCCGAGCGGGAGTGACTCCAGATACGCAGTATTTT.

The chain has TRBV6-1 and TRBJ1-1; no reliable D call. Trimming left V 6 bases short and J 4 bases short, with 15 bases between. The CDR3 covers 14 residues. Looked up from germline, CDR1 is MNHNS and CDR2 is SASEGT. CDR3 nucleotides: TGTGCCAGCAGACTACAGCGCAGTTCCACTGAAGCTTTCTTT. This codes for CASRLQRSSTEAFF.

The chain employs TRBV5-1 and TRBJ2-1; the D is unclear. CDR1 SGHRS and CDR2 YFSETQ come from the germline V gene. This CDR3 region has 14 residues. Trimming left V 2 bases short and J 7 bases short, with 13 bases between. For the CDR3, the DNA is TGCGCCAGCAGCTTTTCCTCTCTCGGTAATGAGCAGTTCTTC. This codes for CASSFSSLGNEQFF.

This chain links TRBV24-1 with TRBJ2-1; 12 positions agree with TRBD2. The CDR3 runs to 21 residues. The V segment lost 5 bases and the J segment 3 bases; nucleotides outside the gene matches: 19. Germline values: CDR1 KGHDR, CDR2 SFDVKD. The CDR3 spells CATSVNPGMTSGSMYYNEQFF. The CDR3 DNA reads as TGTGCCACCAGTGTAAATCCGGGAATGACTAGCGGGAGTATGTACTACAATGAGCAGTTCTTC.

The chain recombines TRBV7-2 with TRBJ1-5; D gene ambiguous. The V end was cut by 2 bases, the J end by 3 bases, with 14 bases between. This CDR3 spans 16 amino acids. The V gene's germline CDR1 is SGHTA and CDR2 FQGNSA. The CDR3 sequence: CASSLTLSDVNQPQHF. In DNA, the CDR3 is TGTGCCAGCAGCTTAACCCTAAGCGACGTCAATCAGCCCCAGCATTTT.

This clonotype was recorded a few times. The V call is TRBV10-3, the J call TRBJ1-1; D gene ambiguous. The V gene lost 5 bases and the J gene lost 2 bases, with 9 bases spanning the gap. Germline CDR1 and CDR2: ENHRY and SYGVKD. The CDR3 totals 13 residues. Here the CDR3 DNA reads TGTGCCATCAGTCCAGTGCTTAACACTGAAGCTTTCTTT. Its protein product is CAISPVLNTEAFF.

This clonotype was seen a few times. V and J are TRBV7-2 and TRBJ2-5; D is possibly TRBD1 or TRBD2 (5 bases each). CDR1 and CDR2 (germline): SGHTA, FQGNSA. CDR3 length equals 13 residues. V shed 5 bases and J shed 5 bases, with 12 bases lying between them. The CDR3 sequence: CASSRGVMETQYF. The CDR3 DNA reads as TGTGCCAGCAGCCGAGGGGTGATGGAGACCCAGTACTTC.

The chain carries TRBV12-3 or TRBV12-4 and TRBJ1-5; unclear D gene. The CDR3 extends over 15 amino acids. Trimming left V 6 bases short and J 9 bases short, with 21 bases between. The CDR3 loop is CASSIDWFGGRPQHF. DNA for the CDR3: TGTGCCAGCAGCATTGATTGGTTCGGCGGGAGGCCCCAGCATTTT.